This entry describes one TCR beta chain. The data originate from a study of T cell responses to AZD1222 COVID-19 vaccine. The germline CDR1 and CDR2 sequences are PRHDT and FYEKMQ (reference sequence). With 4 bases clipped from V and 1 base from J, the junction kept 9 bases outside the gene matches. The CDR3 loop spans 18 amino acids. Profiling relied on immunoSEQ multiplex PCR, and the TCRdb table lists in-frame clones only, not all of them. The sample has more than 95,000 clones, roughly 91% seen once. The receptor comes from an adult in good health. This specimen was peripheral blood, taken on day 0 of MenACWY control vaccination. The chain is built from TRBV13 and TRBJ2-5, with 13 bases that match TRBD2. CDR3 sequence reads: CASSSLLAGGSTQETQYF. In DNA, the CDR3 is TGTGCCAGCAGCTCATTACTAGCGGGAGGGTCAACCCAAGAGACCCAGTACTTC.